The 28 T cell receptor beta chains below all came from one sample that was sequenced in a study of cytomegalovirus exposure and HLA in healthy donors. Clones were sequenced by immunoSEQ multiplex PCR, and TCRdb holds only the in-frame ones, with some missing. The table lists 100,000 to 150,000 clones, 75% to 90% of them singletons, with about 2% in the top ten. The sample was PBMCs. These receptors originate from a woman younger than 30 in good health and CMV-seronegative.

The V and J genes are TRBV7-6 and TRBJ2-7; D is ambiguous. V was trimmed by 1 base and J by 5 bases, leaving 6 bases between them. Germline CDR1 SGHVS, CDR2 FNYEAQ. There are 12 residues in the CDR3. The CDR3 nucleotides read TGTGCCAGCAGCTTAGACGGAGACGAGCAGTACTTC. Translation: CASSLDGDEQYF.

J is TRBJ2-7 and V is TRBV6-1, with 8 nucleotides matching TRBD1. This CDR3 region has 14 residues. Germline values: CDR1 MNHNS, CDR2 SASEGT. The ends lost 11 bases at V and 0 bases at J; junction bases unmatched: 9. CDR3 region: CAGGKTGASYEQYF. CDR3 sequence (DNA): TGTGCCGGGGGGAAGACAGGGGCCTCCTACGAGCAGTACTTC.

The chain combines TRBV28 with TRBJ1-1, with a tentative D call TRBD1 (6 bases). Germline assignment: CDR1 MDHEN and CDR2 SYDVKM. Trimming cost V 7 bases and J 0 bases, with 15 bases left between them. The CDR3 sequence is 15 residues long. As DNA, the CDR3 is TGTGCCAGCACCGTGTGGACAGCCATGAACACTGAAGCTTTCTTT. It encodes CASTVWTAMNTEAFF.

The chain joins TRBV7-9 to TRBJ1-1; D is unclear. Germline CDR1 is SEHNR and CDR2 is FQNEAQ (reference sequence). This CDR3 spans 15 amino acids. The germline V and J ends were trimmed by 7 bases and 2 bases, with 17 bases remaining between them. Written as DNA, the CDR3 is TGTGCCAGCATCAAACTGGGAGGCCGAAACACTGAAGCTTTCTTT. This codes for CASIKLGGRNTEAFF.

The CDR3 region is CASRTTSGPTYNEQFF. CDR3 DNA: TGTGCCAGCAGAACGACTAGCGGGCCCACCTACAATGAGCAGTTCTTC. This chain links TRBV28 with TRBJ2-1; 10 positions agree with TRBD2. Germline V gene data show CDR1 as MDHEN and CDR2 as SYDVKM. The ends lost 6 bases at V and 2 bases at J; junction bases unmatched: 7. The CDR3 totals 16 residues.

This CDR3 is CASTQSDFNPSYEQYF. The CDR3 nucleotides are TGTGCCAGCACCCAGTCGGACTTCAACCCCTCCTACGAGCAGTACTTC. V gene TRBV28 combines with J gene TRBJ2-7; a possible D gene is TRBD2 (5 bases). The germline CDR1 and CDR2 sequences are MDHEN and SYDVKM. This CDR3 spans 16 amino acids. V lost 7 bases and J 0 bases, leaving 19 bases between the germline ends. Full variable domain (rest looked up from reference TRBV28 and TRBJ2-7): DVKVTQSSRYLVKRTGEKVFLECVQDMDHENMFWYRQDPGLGLRLIYFSYDVKMKEKGDIPEGYSVSREKKERFSLILESASTNQTSMYLCASTQSDFNPSYEQYFGPGTRLTVT.

Only one count was recorded for this clone. This sequence joins TRBV27 and TRBJ2-7; TRBD1 aligns across 11 bases. Germline CDR1 MNHEY, CDR2 SMNVEV (reference sequence). J was trimmed by 3 bases and V by 3 bases; bases with no gene match: 1. The CDR3 has 14 residues. CDR3 protein: CASSFGTGGYEQYF. The CDR3 nucleotides read TGTGCCAGCAGTTTCGGGACAGGGGGCTACGAGCAGTACTTC.

This sequence joins TRBV14 and TRBJ2-5; TRBD2 might be the D (5 bases). The CDR3 loop spans 17 amino acids. Germline CDR1 SGHDN, CDR2 FVKESK. The V end was cut by 0 bases, the J end by 5 bases, with 19 bases between. In DNA, the CDR3 is TGTGCCAGCAGCCAAGAAATGGACTTAAGGCTGAGGGAGACCCAGTACTTC. Protein sequence: CASSQEMDLRLRETQYF.

This clone was seen once. The V call is TRBV4-2, the J call TRBJ1-1; 9 bases are shared with TRBD1. CDR1 and CDR2 from the germline V gene are LGHNA and YNFKEQ. The CDR3 runs to 14 residues. V was pared by 4 bases and J by 5 bases, with 5 bases of the junction left unmatched. The CDR3 region is CASSPTGGWTEAFF. The CDR3 DNA reads as TGTGCCAGCAGCCCGACAGGGGGATGGACTGAAGCTTTCTTT.

The genes are TRBV10-2 and TRBJ2-7, with 7 bases matching TRBD2. Germline V lookup: CDR1 WSHSY, CDR2 SAAADI. The junction had 2 bases not matched to a gene; V was cut back by 4 bases and J by 2 bases. The CDR3 spans 13 residues. The CDR3 loop is CASSGTRTYEQYF. CDR3 nucleotides: TGCGCCAGCAGTGGGACTAGGACCTACGAGCAGTACTTC.

The chain has TRBV2 and TRBJ1-2; 9 nucleotides agree with TRBD1. The CDR3 is 12 amino acids. V trimming: 6 bases; J trimming: 4 bases; junction bases outside the gene matches: 0. The V gene's germline CDR1 is SNHLY and CDR2 FYNNEI. This chain's CDR3 is CASRTGGYGYTF. In DNA, the CDR3 is TGTGCCAGCAGGACAGGGGGCTATGGCTACACCTTC.

This clone was counted once. The rearrangement joins TRBV7-2 to TRBJ1-1; D not certain. V lost 1 base and J lost 6, with 9 bases in between. Germline V gene lookup returns CDR1 SGHTA and CDR2 FQGNSA. This CDR3 has 13 amino acids. DNA of the CDR3: TGTGCCAGCAGCTTAGTTCGGGTTCCTGAAGCTTTCTTT. It translates to CASSLVRVPEAFF.

The chain links TRBV11-2 to TRBJ2-1, with 10 bases fitting TRBD2. The CDR3 loop spans 16 amino acids. Per germline, CDR1 SGHAT and CDR2 FQNNGV. After removal of 1 base from V and 6 bases from J, the junction contained 6 bases not matched to a gene. The CDR3 DNA reads TGTGCCAGCAGCTTAGGTCGGCTAGCGGGAGTCAATGAGCAGTTCTTC. The encoded protein is CASSLGRLAGVNEQFF.

This chain connects TRBV27 to TRBJ2-5; D is perhaps TRBD1 (6 bases). This CDR3 comprises 14 residues. V lost 7 bases and J lost 4, with 16 bases in between. Per germline, CDR1 MNHEY and CDR2 SMNVEV (reference sequence). The CDR3 nucleotides are TGTGCCAGCACGACCCAGGGGCGCGGAGAGACCCAGTACTTC. This encodes CASTTQGRGETQYF.

V and J are TRBV14 and TRBJ2-7; no clear D. Trimming left V 3 bases short and J 0 bases short, with 9 bases between. Looked up from germline, CDR1 is SGHDN and CDR2 is FVKESK. The CDR3 length is 14 residues. In DNA form, the CDR3 reads TGTGCCAGCAGCCAGCAGGCAAACTCCTACGAGCAGTACTTC. Amino acid sequence: CASSQQANSYEQYF.

The chain is built from TRBV29-1 and TRBJ2-1; TRBD2 matches 13 bases. J lost 9 bases, V lost 7 bases, and 6 bases had no gene match. This CDR3 spans 13 amino acids. Per the germline V gene, CDR1 is SQVTM and CDR2 is ANQGSEA. CDR3 in DNA: TGCAGCGCAGGACTAGCGGGAGTGGTTGAGCAGTTCTTC. Protein product: CSAGLAGVVEQFF.

This clone was seen a single time. Germline is not matched at one junction end, which may reflect a read error. The genes are TRBV7-7 and TRBJ1-5, with 10 bases that match TRBD1. This CDR3 has 14 amino acids. Germline V gives CDR1 SSHAT, CDR2 FNYEAQ (reference sequence). The CDR3 here is CASSPTGGGQPQHF. The CDR3 DNA sequence: TGTGCTAGCAGTCCGACAGGGGGCGGTCAGCCCCAGCATTTT.

V usage is TRBV9 and J usage is TRBJ1-4; unclear D gene. Trimming pared 7 bases from V and 7 bases from J, leaving 11 bases between. From germline, CDR1 is SGDLS and CDR2 YYNGEE. The CDR3 has 12 amino acids. The chain's CDR3 is CASSGPSEKLFF. The CDR3 DNA is TGTGCCAGCTCCGGTCCGTCTGAAAAACTGTTTTTT.

This chain's CDR3 is CASGPGQAYNEQFF. The CDR3 DNA reads TGTGCTAGTGGTCCGGGACAGGCCTACAATGAGCAGTTCTTC. The rearrangement links TRBV12-5 to TRBJ2-1; TRBD1 matches at 8 bases. With V trimmed by 5 bases and J by 2 bases, 2 bases remained unmatched. Germline CDR1 and CDR2: LGHNT and FRNRAP. This CDR3 region has 14 residues.

This chain links TRBV7-6 with TRBJ2-3; TRBD2 is a possible D gene (6 bases). The germline gives CDR1 SGHVS, CDR2 FNYEAQ. The CDR3 has 15 amino acids. V lost 2 bases to trimming and J lost 4 bases, with 13 bases between them. CDR3 residues: CASSLLASMADTQYF. The DNA for the CDR3 is TGTGCCAGCAGCTTACTAGCGAGTATGGCAGATACGCAGTATTTT. Full variable domain (remainder filled in from reference TRBV7-6 and TRBJ2-3): GAGVSQSPRYKVTKRGQDVALRCDPISGHVSLYWYRQALGQGPEFLTYFNYEAQQDKSGLPNDRFSAERPEGSISTLTIQRTEQRDSAMYRCASSLLASMADTQYFGPGTRLTVL.

CDR3 DNA sequence: TGTGCCATCAACGGTGCACCCGAGGATACGCAGTATTTT. This translates into CAINGAPEDTQYF. The J gene is TRBJ2-3, the V gene TRBV10-3, with no clear D. Trimming stripped 7 bases from V and 6 bases from J, with 14 bases between. There are 13 residues in the CDR3. Germline loops: CDR1 ENHRY, CDR2 SYGVKD.

The genes are TRBV18 and TRBJ2-7; a weak D match, TRBD2 (5 bases). Germline CDR1 reads KGHSH; CDR2 reads LQKENI. The CDR3 runs to 16 residues. Trimming left V 0 bases short and J 3 bases short, with 15 bases between. The CDR3 sequence is CASSPPEIGSSYEQYF. CDR3 DNA sequence: TGTGCCAGCTCACCACCGGAGATAGGGAGCAGCTACGAGCAGTACTTC.

The CDR3 here is CASSFGQGVYEQYF. CDR3 nucleotides: TGTGCCAGCAGCTTCGGGCAGGGGGTCTACGAGCAGTACTTC. The chain has TRBV5-6 and TRBJ2-7; 7 positions agree with TRBD1. Germline V gives CDR1 SGHDT, CDR2 YYEEEE. The ends lost 2 bases at V and 3 bases at J; junction bases unmatched: 5. The CDR3 extends over 14 amino acids.

The J gene is TRBJ1-3, the V gene TRBV7-2; 7 bases match TRBD1. Germline V lookup: CDR1 SGHTA, CDR2 FQGNSA. The CDR3 contains 15 residues. Trimming removed 1 base from V and 2 bases from J; junction bases left unmatched: 2. CDR3 loop: CASSLVGGTGNTIYF. The CDR3 coding sequence is TGTGCCAGCAGCTTAGTAGGGGGCACTGGAAACACCATATATTTT.

J is TRBJ1-1 and V is TRBV6-5; maybe TRBD1 (6 bases). V dropped 0 bases and J dropped 2 bases, with 13 bases sitting between them. This CDR3 comprises 16 residues. Per the germline V gene, CDR1 is MNHEY and CDR2 is SVGAGI. For the CDR3, the DNA is TGTGCCAGCAGTTACTCGCCCTCAGGGGCCAACACTGAAGCTTTCTTT. Its protein product is CASSYSPSGANTEAFF.

CDR3 amino acids: CASSLGLAGVADTQYF. CDR3 bases: TGTGCCAGCAGCTTGGGACTAGCGGGAGTGGCAGATACGCAGTATTTT. The rearrangement links TRBV7-9 to TRBJ2-3; 14 bases line up with TRBD2. Germline V gene data show CDR1 as SEHNR and CDR2 as FQNEAQ (reference sequence). V was clipped by 3 bases and J by 4 bases; unmatched bases: 3. The CDR3 has 16 residues.

The V gene is TRBV29-1, the J gene TRBJ2-1, with 7 nucleotides matching TRBD2. The V gene end was trimmed by 4 bases and the J gene end by 4 bases; junction bases not matched to a gene: 4. The length of the CDR3 is 13 residues. CDR1 is SQVTM and CDR2 is ANQGSEA in the germline V gene. The CDR3 reads CSVGRTSYNEQFF. CDR3 sequence (DNA): TGCAGCGTTGGACGGACTAGTTACAATGAGCAGTTCTTC.

The chain is built from TRBV15 and TRBJ2-1, with 12 bases matching TRBD2. This CDR3 is 19 amino acids long. Trimming removed 3 bases from V and 1 base from J; junction bases left unmatched: 10. Germline V gene sequence: CDR1 LNHNV, CDR2 YYDKDF (reference sequence). The CDR3 sequence is CATSSDTLGTSGSYNEQFF. As DNA, the CDR3 is TGTGCCACCAGCAGCGACACTCTAGGGACTAGCGGGTCCTACAATGAGCAGTTCTTC.